The next 11 T cell receptor beta chains were all read from a single sample in a study of cytomegalovirus exposure and HLA in healthy donors. PCR employed 60 Vbeta and 13 Jbeta primers. TCRdb keeps only in-frame clones here, not all; method: immunoSEQ multiplex PCR. The table shows about 140,000 clones, with 84% occurring only once. The sequencing input was PBMCs. Source of these receptors: a boy younger than 10 in good health and CMV-seronegative.

The chain carries TRBV29-1 and TRBJ2-3; D is possibly TRBD1 (6 bases). This CDR3 is 13 amino acids long. Per the germline V gene, CDR1 is SQVTM and CDR2 is ANQGSEA. Trimming took 7 bases from V and 6 from J, leaving 17 bases between them. This CDR3 is CSAMTGLRDTQYF. The CDR3 DNA follows: TGCAGCGCAATGACAGGTCTCAGGGATACGCAGTATTTT.

This clone was recorded a few times. The genes are TRBV6-6 and TRBJ1-6, with TRBD1 matching 9 bases. The CDR3 is 14 amino acids. Looked up from germline, CDR1 is MNHNY and CDR2 is SVGAGI (reference sequence). J was trimmed by 7 bases and V by 5 bases; bases with no gene match: 3. The CDR3 DNA reads as TGTGCCAGCAGTCGGACAGGGGAGAATTCACCCCTCCACTTT. Translated, it gives CASSRTGENSPLHF.

The chain couples TRBV5-5 to TRBJ1-1, with a weak D call TRBD1 (5 bases). This CDR3 comprises 13 residues. Trimming stripped 2 bases from V and 4 bases from J, with 9 bases between. Germline V lookup: CDR1 SGHKS, CDR2 YYEKEE (reference sequence). CDR3 DNA: TGTGCCAGCAGCTTTGGGGGGGGCACTGAAGCTTTCTTT. Translation gives CASSFGGGTEAFF.

This rearrangement joins TRBV13 to TRBJ2-1, with D tentatively TRBD2 (6 bases). Deletions cut 5 bases from V and 7 bases from J, with 15 bases between. Germline assignment: CDR1 PRHDT and CDR2 FYEKMQ (reference sequence). The CDR3 sequence is 14 residues long. The CDR3 region is CASSRGTSMNEQFF. CDR3 in DNA: TGTGCCAGCAGCCGGGGGACCTCCATGAATGAGCAGTTCTTC.

The J gene is TRBJ2-7, the V gene TRBV18; 8 bases agree with TRBD2. CDR3 length: 15 amino acids. Germline V gives CDR1 KGHSH, CDR2 LQKENI. The V and J ends lost 3 bases and 3 bases, in that order; junction bases with no gene match: 7. DNA of the CDR3: TGTGCCAGCTCACCGGGACTAGACAGTGACTACGAGCAGTACTTC. This gives the protein CASSPGLDSDYEQYF.

The genes are TRBV7-2 and TRBJ1-4, with no clear D. The CDR3 has 18 residues. V lost 2 bases to trimming and J lost 0 bases, with 16 bases between them. The germline gives CDR1 SGHTA, CDR2 FQGNSA. The CDR3, as DNA: TGTGCCAGCAGCTTAAGATTTCGGGAGTCGGCAACTAATGAAAAACTGTTTTTT. As protein: CASSLRFRESATNEKLFF.

This chain connects TRBV4-1 to TRBJ1-4; D unresolved. The CDR3 extends over 17 amino acids. Germline-derived CDR1 and CDR2 are MGHRA and YSYEKL. The V and J ends lost 2 bases and 10 bases respectively, with 23 bases between them. The CDR3 loop reads CASSQFGIVAVRGKLFF. The CDR3 DNA reads as TGCGCCAGCAGCCAATTTGGGATCGTGGCAGTGCGGGGAAAACTGTTTTTT.

CDR3 sequence: CATSPNVGGPSNYGYTF. In nucleotides, the CDR3 is TGTGCCACCAGCCCCAATGTCGGGGGACCATCCAACTATGGCTACACCTTC. The chain has TRBV15 and TRBJ1-2; TRBD1 might be the D (5 bases). V lost 5 bases to trimming and J lost 2 bases, with 21 bases between them. CDR3 length: 17 amino acids. Germline V gene data show CDR1 as LNHNV and CDR2 as YYDKDF (reference sequence).

The chain recombines TRBV9 with TRBJ2-3, with 9 bases fitting TRBD2. J lost 1 base, V lost 0 bases, and 9 bases had no gene match. The germline V gene encodes CDR1 SGDLS and CDR2 YYNGEE. CDR3 length: 18 residues. This CDR3 reads CASSVEGSTSGCTDTQYF. CDR3 DNA: TGTGCCAGCAGCGTAGAGGGTTCCACTAGCGGGTGCACAGATACGCAGTATTTT.

V is TRBV18 and J is TRBJ2-5; 11 bases are a match to TRBD1. The CDR3 has 15 amino acids. Germline V lookup: CDR1 KGHSH, CDR2 LQKENI. Losses at the gene ends were 2 bases for V and 7 bases for J; bases not matched to a gene: 6. The CDR3 DNA reads TGTGCCAGCTCACCAGGACAGGGGGCGATGGGGACCCAGTACTTC. Protein product: CASSPGQGAMGTQYF.

The gene calls are TRBV28 and TRBJ2-5, with D unresolved. This CDR3 contains 13 residues. Trimming left V 6 bases short and J 4 bases short, with 12 bases between. CDR1 is MDHEN and CDR2 is SYDVKM in the germline V gene. Written as DNA, the CDR3 is TGTGCCAGCAGCACGAGTTTCACAGAGACCCAGTACTTC. As protein: CASSTSFTETQYF. The full variable domain, completed using reference TRBV28 and TRBJ2-5, is DVKVTQSSRYLVKRTGEKVFLECVQDMDHENMFWYRQDPGLGLRLIYFSYDVKMKEKGDIPEGYSVSREKKERFSLILESASTNQTSMYLCASSTSFTETQYFGPGTRLLVL.